One sample yielded the 26 T cell receptor beta chains listed below, sequenced in a study of T cell responses to AZD1222 COVID-19 vaccine. Sequencing was performed with immunoSEQ multiplex PCR; in TCRdb, only in-frame clones are kept and a portion is missing. The profile shows 150,000 to 190,000 clones, 90% of them singletons. Sequenced material: peripheral blood, taken 28 days after the second AZD1222 dose. The receptors stem from an adult who received the AZD1222 COVID-19 vaccine.

J is TRBJ1-4 and V is TRBV4-1; 8 bases match TRBD1. The CDR3 totals 17 residues. J was trimmed by 8 bases and V by 4 bases; bases with no gene match: 15. Germline values: CDR1 MGHRA, CDR2 YSYEKL. The DNA of the CDR3 is TGCGCCAGCAGCCCAGTAGGACAGGGCGTGGAAAAGGAAAAACTGTTTTTT. This encodes CASSPVGQGVEKEKLFF.

This chain connects TRBV7-2 to TRBJ1-1; D is ambiguous. With 4 bases removed from V and 1 base from J, the gap between germline ends came to 7 bases. CDR1 and CDR2 from the germline V gene are SGHTA and FQGNSA. CDR3 length: 13 amino acids. CDR3 sequence (DNA): TGTGCCAGCAGCTCGAGTCCGAACACTGAAGCTTTCTTT. It encodes CASSSSPNTEAFF.

This chain connects TRBV27 to TRBJ2-1, with 13 bases lining up with TRBD2. This CDR3 contains 21 residues. V dropped 6 bases and J dropped 7; count of bases not matched to a gene: 24. Germline CDR1 and CDR2: MNHEY and SMNVEV (reference sequence). Written as DNA, the CDR3 is TGTGCCAGCAGCTCTACCCCCCCAGGGGGGGGACTAGCGGGATCGAGAAATGAGCAGTTCTTC. This gives the protein CASSSTPPGGGLAGSRNEQFF.

The chain employs TRBV5-6 and TRBJ1-1; the D is unclear. Germline V lookup: CDR1 SGHDT, CDR2 YYEEEE. The CDR3 totals 17 residues. Between the trimmed V and J ends, which lost 2 bases and 1 base, there was a span of 18 bases. The CDR3 DNA reads TGTGCCAGCAGCTTATACCTACCGACAAATCCGAACACTGAAGCTTTCTTT. This translates into CASSLYLPTNPNTEAFF.

The J gene is TRBJ1-5, the V gene TRBV6-1, with unresolved D. Looked up from germline, CDR1 is MNHNS and CDR2 is SASEGT. Trimming took 0 bases from V and 6 from J, leaving 12 bases between them. The CDR3 is made up of 15 amino acids. The CDR3 loop reads CASSEAVRSSQPQHF. CDR3 in DNA: TGTGCCAGCAGTGAAGCGGTCCGGTCAAGTCAGCCCCAGCATTTT.

The chain uses TRBV7-8 and TRBJ1-2; D uncertain. The CDR3 has 12 amino acids. Germline V gene data show CDR1 as SGHVS and CDR2 as FQNEAQ. V was cut by 5 bases and J by 7 bases, with 11 bases left in between. In nucleotides, the CDR3 is TGTGCCAGCAGCAGAAGTTTTGTTGGCTACACCTTC. Translation gives CASSRSFVGYTF.

The CDR3 sequence: CASSQALGRGGNTEAFF. The CDR3, as DNA: TGTGCCAGCAGCCAGGCCCTTGGAAGGGGTGGGAACACTGAAGCTTTCTTT. The chain uses TRBV3-1 (or the pseudogene TRBV3-2) and TRBJ1-1; possible D gene TRBD1, 5 bases. The CDR3 sequence is 17 residues long. V lost 3 bases, J lost 1 base, and 18 bases lay in between. Germline V gene sequence: CDR1 LGHDT, CDR2 YNNKEL (reference sequence).

This clone was seen just once. V gene TRBV9 combines with J gene TRBJ2-4; 11 bases fit TRBD2. V trimming: 7 bases; J trimming: 1 base; junction bases outside the gene matches: 19. The CDR3 contains 20 residues. Germline CDR1 is SGDLS and CDR2 is YYNGEE. CDR3: CASAIGPLAGGPKAKNIQYF. The CDR3 DNA follows: TGTGCCAGCGCCATAGGGCCATTAGCGGGGGGGCCAAAGGCCAAAAACATTCAGTACTTC.

V gene TRBV7-9 combines with J gene TRBJ1-3; D is ambiguous. Germline values: CDR1 SEHNR, CDR2 FQNEAQ (reference sequence). The CDR3 length is 16 residues. Trimming cost V 1 base and J 1 base, with 11 bases left between them. CDR3 protein: CASSLGPVTSGNTIYF. CDR3 DNA sequence: TGTGCCAGCAGCTTAGGCCCCGTTACTTCTGGAAACACCATATATTTT. The full variable domain, its missing parts supplied by reference TRBV7-9 and TRBJ1-3, is DTGVSQNPRHKITKRGQNVTFRCDPISEHNRLYWYRQTLGQGPEFLTYFQNEAQLEKSRLLSDRFSAERPKGSFSTLEIQRTEQGDSAMYLCASSLGPVTSGNTIYFGEGSWLTVV.

The J gene is TRBJ1-5, the V gene TRBV6-1, with 9 bases identical to TRBD1. The CDR3 contains 15 residues. Germline-derived CDR1 and CDR2 are MNHNS and SASEGT. V dropped 3 bases and J dropped 6; count of bases not matched to a gene: 6. The CDR3 loop reads CASSDRDRAAQPQHF. Written as DNA, the CDR3 is TGTGCCAGCAGTGACCGGGACAGGGCAGCTCAGCCCCAGCATTTT.

CDR3 coding DNA: TGTGCCAGCAGTTTTGGGGGGTCTGGAAACACCATATATTTT. It codes for CASSFGGSGNTIYF. J is TRBJ1-3 and V is TRBV6-6, with D possibly TRBD1 on 5 matching bases. The germline V and J ends were trimmed by 4 bases and 1 base, with 8 bases remaining between them. Germline lookup yields CDR1 MNHNY and CDR2 SVGAGI (reference sequence). The CDR3 totals 14 residues.

The CDR3 nucleotides read TGTGCCATCACCAACAGCTACGAGCAGTACTTC. Translation: CAITNSYEQYF. J is TRBJ2-7 and V is TRBV10-3; D gene ambiguous. This CDR3 comprises 11 residues. Germline CDR1 reads ENHRY; CDR2 reads SYGVKD. V was trimmed by 7 bases and J by 3 bases, leaving 7 bases between them.

This clone was recorded a few times. The chain employs TRBV6-1 and TRBJ1-2; no clear D. The CDR3 has 13 amino acids. Germline V gives CDR1 MNHNS, CDR2 SASEGT. V lost 2 bases, J lost 2 bases, and 6 bases lay in between. The CDR3, as DNA: TGTGCCAGCAGTGAAATACAGAACTATGGCTACACCTTC. Translation: CASSEIQNYGYTF.

The V call is TRBV6-5, the J call TRBJ2-5; 9 bases fit TRBD1. CDR3 size: 15 residues. Germline values: CDR1 MNHEY, CDR2 SVGAGI. Losses at the gene ends were 6 bases for V and 2 bases for J; bases not matched to a gene: 7. In nucleotides, the CDR3 is TGTGCCAGCAGCCCACAGGGGGCGCGACAAGAGACCCAGTACTTC. Translated: CASSPQGARQETQYF.

The chain has TRBV7-3 and TRBJ2-1, with a possible D match to TRBD2 (5 bases). Trimming stripped 0 bases from V and 2 bases from J, with 11 bases between. Germline V gives CDR1 SGHTA, CDR2 FQGTGA. There are 16 residues in the CDR3. The CDR3 bases are TGTGCCAGCAGCTTAACCCCCGCCGGGACCTACAATGAGCAGTTCTTC. Its protein is CASSLTPAGTYNEQFF.

The rearrangement joins TRBV27 to TRBJ2-1, with 7 nucleotides matching TRBD1. After removal of 7 bases from V and 9 bases from J, the junction contained 6 bases not matched to a gene. The CDR3 contains 12 residues. The germline gives CDR1 MNHEY, CDR2 SMNVEV (reference sequence). The CDR3 DNA reads as TGTGCCAGCACCAGGGGGACGGGTGAGCAGTTCTTC. Translated: CASTRGTGEQFF.

The rearrangement uses TRBV6-5 and TRBJ2-7, with D uncertain. V was cut by 5 bases and J by 0 bases, with 14 bases left in between. This CDR3 has 15 amino acids. Germline V gives CDR1 MNHEY, CDR2 SVGAGI. CDR3 sequence (DNA): TGTGCCAGCAGTAAACACGTCAGAGACTCCTACGAGCAGTACTTC. This sequence encodes CASSKHVRDSYEQYF.

This chain connects TRBV11-3 to TRBJ2-3, with 10 nucleotides matching TRBD2. The junction had 3 bases not matched to a gene; V was cut back by 9 bases and J by 6 bases. The CDR3 consists of 12 residues. Germline CDR1 reads SGHNT; CDR2 reads YENEEA. For the CDR3, the DNA is TGTGCCAGTAGCGGGGGGAGGGATACGCAGTATTTT. Translated, it gives CASSGGRDTQYF.

The V and J genes are TRBV5-1 and TRBJ2-7, with TRBD1 as a possible D gene (5 bases). Looked up from germline, CDR1 is SGHRS and CDR2 is YFSETQ. V was cut by 1 base and J by 0 bases, with 8 bases left in between. The CDR3 runs to 14 residues. Written as DNA, the CDR3 is TGCGCCAGCAGCTTGACTGACAGCTCCTACGAGCAGTACTTC. Amino acid sequence: CASSLTDSSYEQYF.

The chain employs TRBV4-1 and TRBJ1-1; D possibly corresponds to TRBD1 (6 bases). V was clipped by 4 bases and J by 1 base, with 16 bases between them. Germline V gene sequence: CDR1 MGHRA, CDR2 YSYEKL. The CDR3 runs to 16 residues. This chain's CDR3 is CASSPGQGTKNTEAFF. CDR3 bases: TGCGCCAGCAGCCCGGGGCAGGGGACTAAGAACACTGAAGCTTTCTTT.

The chain combines TRBV7-2 with TRBJ1-1; TRBD1 might be the D (6 bases). Germline V CDR1 and CDR2: SGHTA, FQGNSA. There are 14 residues in the CDR3. Trimming cost V 5 bases and J 0 bases, with 10 bases left between them. The CDR3 DNA reads as TGTGCCAGCAGCCATGGACAGCTGAACACTGAAGCTTTCTTT. Protein sequence: CASSHGQLNTEAFF.

This sequence joins TRBV11-3 and TRBJ2-1; 11 nucleotides agree with TRBD2. CDR3 length: 15 residues. Germline loops: CDR1 SGHNT, CDR2 YENEEA. V was clipped by 4 bases and J by 10 bases; unmatched bases: 9. The CDR3 bases are TGTGCCAGCAGCTACGGGACTAGCGGACTGGCGGAGCAGTTCTTC. Its protein is CASSYGTSGLAEQFF.

The J gene is TRBJ2-2, the V gene TRBV28; no clear D gene. V lost 2 bases, J lost 5 bases, and 9 bases lay in between. Germline V gene data show CDR1 as MDHEN and CDR2 as SYDVKM. This CDR3 spans 14 amino acids. The CDR3 region is CASSLGDLTGELFF. The CDR3 DNA sequence: TGTGCCAGCAGTTTAGGTGACCTTACCGGGGAGCTGTTTTTT.

The chain is built from TRBV28 and TRBJ1-6; 7 positions agree with TRBD1. V lost 6 bases to trimming and J lost 7 bases; unmatched junction nucleotides: 9. This CDR3 has 15 amino acids. The germline CDR1 and CDR2 sequences are MDHEN and SYDVKM. Written as DNA, the CDR3 is TGTGCCAGCAGAATCAACAGGGGAAGGAATTCACCCCTCCACTTT. Protein sequence: CASRINRGRNSPLHF.

On this clone: A much larger clone lies a single base off, so this may be a read error. The same CDR3 is also encoded by other DNA sequences in this sample. Here the CDR3 DNA reads TGTGCCAGCAGTGGGCAGAGCAATCAGCCCCAGCATTTT. This translates into CASSGQSNQPQHF. V is TRBV2 and J is TRBJ1-5; no clear D. This CDR3 is built from 13 residues. CDR1 is SNHLY, CDR2 FYNNEI, per germline. V was pared by 4 bases and J by 1 base, with 5 bases between. The whole variable domain, remainder taken from reference TRBV2 and TRBJ1-5, is EPEVTQTPSHQVTQMGQEVILRCVPISNHLYFYWYRQILGQKVEFLVSFYNNEISEKSEIFDDQFSVERPDGSNFTLKIRSTKLEDSAMYFCASSGQSNQPQHFGDGTRLSIL.

Concerning this clone itself: Distinct nucleotide sequences in the sample also encode this CDR3. The chain has TRBV24-1 and TRBJ1-5; unclear D gene. The CDR3 extends over 12 amino acids. Germline CDR1 KGHDR, CDR2 SFDVKD. V lost 0 bases and J lost 7, with 3 bases in between. The CDR3 region has the DNA TGTGCCACCAGTGATTTGGGACAGCCCCAGCATTTT. This codes for CATSDLGQPQHF.